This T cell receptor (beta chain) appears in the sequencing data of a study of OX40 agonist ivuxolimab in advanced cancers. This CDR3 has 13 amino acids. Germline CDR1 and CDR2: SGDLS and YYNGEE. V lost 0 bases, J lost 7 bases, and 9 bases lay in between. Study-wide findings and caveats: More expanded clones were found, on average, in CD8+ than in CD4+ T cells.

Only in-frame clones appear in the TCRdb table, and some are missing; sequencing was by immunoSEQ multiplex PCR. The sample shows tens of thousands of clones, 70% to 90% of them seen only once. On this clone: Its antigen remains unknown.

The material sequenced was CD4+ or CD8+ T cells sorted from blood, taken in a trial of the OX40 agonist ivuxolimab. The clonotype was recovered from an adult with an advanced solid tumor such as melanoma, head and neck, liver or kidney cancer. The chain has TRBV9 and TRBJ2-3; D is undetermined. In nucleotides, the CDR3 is TGTGCCAGCAGCGTAGAGGAAGGCAATACGCAGTATTTT. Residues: CASSVEEGNTQYF.